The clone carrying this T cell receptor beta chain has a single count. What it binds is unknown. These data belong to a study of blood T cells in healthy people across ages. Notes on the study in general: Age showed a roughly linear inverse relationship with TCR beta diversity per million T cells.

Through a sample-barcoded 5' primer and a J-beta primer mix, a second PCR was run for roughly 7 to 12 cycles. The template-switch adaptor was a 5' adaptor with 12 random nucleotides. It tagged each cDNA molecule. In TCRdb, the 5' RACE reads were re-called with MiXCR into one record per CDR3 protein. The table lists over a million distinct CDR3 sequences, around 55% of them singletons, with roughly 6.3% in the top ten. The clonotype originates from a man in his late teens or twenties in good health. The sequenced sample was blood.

The CDR3 bases are TGTGCCAGCAGTTTACTTGTGGGCGCGAGTCAAGAGACCCAGTACTTC. Residues: CASSLLVGASQETQYF. V is TRBV27 and J is TRBJ2-5; no definite D call. The germline CDR1 and CDR2 sequences are MNHEY and SMNVEV (reference sequence). Trimming cost V 2 bases and J 2 bases, with 15 bases left between them. The CDR3 loop spans 16 amino acids.